One TCR beta chain is described in this entry. Its antigen is not identified. Peripheral blood came from all dose cohorts at three timepoints. Using immunoSEQ multiplex PCR, the repertoire was profiled, and TCRdb retains in-frame clones only, with some absent. The sample carries around 11,000 clones, about 85% recorded once. The sample belongs to a study of OX40 agonist ivuxolimab in advanced cancers. The CDR3 has 17 residues. Study-wide findings and caveats: Normalized expansion of T-cell clones was also low for some nonresponders. Some of the lowest clonal expansion was seen in partial responders at 0.1-3.0 mg/kg.

The V and J genes are TRBV21-1 and TRBJ2-7; the D segment call TRBD1 is taken from the table without a DNA check. TRBV21-1 is a listed pseudogene. This receptor was identified in an adult with an advanced solid tumor such as melanoma, head and neck, liver or kidney cancer. The input for sequencing was CD4+ or CD8+ T cells sorted from blood, taken in a trial of the OX40 agonist ivuxolimab. The CDR3 nucleotides read TGTGCCAGCAGCAAAGAGGATGTAGGGACAGTCTCCTACGAGCAGTACTTC. It yields the protein CASSKEDVGTVSYEQYF.